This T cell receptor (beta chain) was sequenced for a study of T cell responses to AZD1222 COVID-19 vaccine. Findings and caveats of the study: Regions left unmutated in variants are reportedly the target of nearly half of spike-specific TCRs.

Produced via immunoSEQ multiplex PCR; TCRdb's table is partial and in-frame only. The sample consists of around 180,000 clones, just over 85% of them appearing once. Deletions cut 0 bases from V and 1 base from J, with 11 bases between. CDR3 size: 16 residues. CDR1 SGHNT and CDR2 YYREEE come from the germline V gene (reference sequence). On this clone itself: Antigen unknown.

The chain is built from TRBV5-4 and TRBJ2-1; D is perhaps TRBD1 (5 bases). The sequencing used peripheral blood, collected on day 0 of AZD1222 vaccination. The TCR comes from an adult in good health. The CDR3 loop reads CASSLGRQGSYNEQFF. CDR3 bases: TGTGCCAGCAGCTTGGGACGGCAGGGATCCTACAATGAGCAGTTCTTC.